This TCR beta chain was found in a study of breast tumors, draining lymph nodes, adjacent tissues. Points from the study as a whole: Compared with basal-like, luminal-like tumors shared significantly more repertoire with nontumor tissue. Data only fit, rather than demonstrated, lymph node origin of most tumor T cells. Tumor repertoires ranked between lymph nodes and nontumor tissue in diversity, with V and J gene preferences.

Relative to its sample, this clonotype is medium-sized (0.01 to 0.1%). The antigen is undetermined. TCRdb re-called the multiplex PCR reads with MiXCR, one entry per CDR3 protein. The sample holds more than 5,500 distinct CDR3 sequences; approximately 42% are singletons and the top ten take 42%. V shed 3 bases and J 8 bases; nucleotides not matched to a gene: 8. The CDR3 has 15 residues. Per germline, CDR1 SGHRS and CDR2 YFSETQ. This TCR was sampled from a female donor with breast cancer. Some clones in this sample may be carry-over from other donors' samples. Sequencing input: tumor-adjacent breast tissue. The J gene is TRBJ1-2, the V gene TRBV5-1, with TRBD1 identical over 12 bases. The CDR3 nucleotides read TGCGCCAGCAGCTCCGGGACAGGGGGCGCTTACGGCTACACCTTC. It specifies CASSSGTGGAYGYTF.